This TCR beta chain was captured in a study of T cell clones after liver transplantation. Clones were sequenced by immunoSEQ multiplex PCR, and TCRdb holds only the in-frame ones, with some missing. This sample has 35,000 to 45,000 clones; just over 85% occur once, and the top ten carry 2.5%. This CDR3 is 14 amino acids long. The germline gives CDR1 SQVTM, CDR2 ANQGSEA. V shed 6 bases and J 6 bases; nucleotides not matched to a gene: 14. This receptor was identified in a human patient who received a liver transplant. Some T cells may be the graft donor's. This chain links TRBV29-1 with TRBJ2-7; 7 bases agree with TRBD1. The source was CD4+ T cells from blood, collected 24 months after liver transplant. The CDR3 nucleotides read TGCAGCGTGGGAACAGGGGTTAGGGGTTCCGAGCAGTACTTC. This codes for CSVGTGVRGSEQYF.